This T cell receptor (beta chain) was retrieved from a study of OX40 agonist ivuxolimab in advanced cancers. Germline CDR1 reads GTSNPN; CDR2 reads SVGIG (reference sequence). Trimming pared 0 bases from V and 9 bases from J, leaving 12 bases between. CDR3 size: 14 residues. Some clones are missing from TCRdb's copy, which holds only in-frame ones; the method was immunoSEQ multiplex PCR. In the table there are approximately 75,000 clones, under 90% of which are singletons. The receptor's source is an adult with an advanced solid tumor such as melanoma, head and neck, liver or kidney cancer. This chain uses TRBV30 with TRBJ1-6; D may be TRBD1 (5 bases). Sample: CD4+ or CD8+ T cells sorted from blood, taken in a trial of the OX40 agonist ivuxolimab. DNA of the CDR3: TGTGCCTGGAGTGTAAGGCAGGGCAGTTCACCCCTCCACTTT. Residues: CAWSVRQGSSPLHF.